This TCR beta chain was captured by sequencing in a study of Graves' ophthalmopathy and Graves' hyperthyroidism (dated by TCRdb to between 2018 and 2020). A note on the overall study: Peripheral blood was collected at initial diagnosis, prior to any treatment. To explore V-J signatures distinguishing ophthalmopathy from hyperthyroidism, a discovery set of under 110 patients (roughly 45 ophthalmopathy, 55 to 60 stable hyperthyroidism) was enrolled. The roughly 90 discovery patients were divided at random into training and test sets in a 7:3 ratio. In total, around 130 blood samples were TCR-sequenced: around 42 ophthalmopathy, some 80 hyperthyroidism and some 17 hyperthyroidism-to-ophthalmopathy patients. The independent validation cohort included about 19 hyperthyroidism patients plus 17 patients who later progressed from hyperthyroidism to ophthalmopathy. In over five hyperthyroidism patients, the T-cell repertoires found in thyroid tissue were compared with those found in blood. After sampling, hyperthyroidism patients received methimazole starting at 30 mg daily, and ophthalmopathy patients received high-dose intravenous methylprednisolone. TCR beta repertoire signatures were used to distinguish Graves' ophthalmopathy from Graves' hyperthyroidism and to predict progression to ophthalmopathy. General conclusions and limits of the study: Sample size was not predetermined statistically, and investigators were not blinded to group allocation. In cross-validation, the 13-signature model distinguished ophthalmopathy from stable hyperthyroidism with less than 90% sensitivity and approximately 81% specificity, while in the test set the corresponding values were about 79% and 69%. In validation, the model predicted ophthalmopathy progression with about 70% sensitivity and 72.22% specificity; some 13 predicted patients were CT-confirmed with GO in a median of about 7.1 months. Most of the expanded thyroid clonotypes with a frequency above 0.001 were also detected in blood, and it was suggested that the thyroid immune response may be reflected by blood repertoires.

TCR beta CDR3 regions were amplified from RNA transcripts for repertoire sequencing. HTBI primers and the Qiagen OneStep RT-PCR kit were used in a first-round RT-PCR, which was followed by a second-round multiplex PCR, size selection and purification. Libraries were sequenced paired-end with 100 bp reads on an Illumina HiSeq2000. The authors' pipeline ran thus. Reads were processed with SOAPnuke, discarding reads with adapters, uncalled bases, mean Phred below 15, or no exact constant-primer or identifier match. High-quality paired reads were merged with COPE v1.2.5. Each unique nucleotide sequence was treated as a clonotype, and MiTCR v1.1 was used to align the clonotypes to the IMGT TRB V, D and J references. The analysis was limited to V-J combinations with a frequency above 0.0001, which together covered over 99% of the repertoires. A TCR clonal expansion and chaos score per V-J combination was defined as the ratio of F50 clonal expansion to chaos observed in the TCRdist matrix. Features were reduced by Welch's t-statistics and random forest to 10 to 15 V-J combinations, which fed a naive Bayes classifier. The similarity between thyroid and blood repertoires was quantified using the Morisita-Horn index. The public reads were quality trimmed at Q25 with fastp and then assembled into clones with MiXCR by TCRdb, keeping productive beta chains. Rows are combined by CDR3 protein, so each entry shows the most common genes and DNA. These V and J calls derive from TCRdb rather than the authors' analysis. The sample includes hundreds of thousands of distinct CDR3 sequences, with about 20% observed a single time. Of the sample, approximately 7.7% falls within the top ten clones.

This clonotype was seen ten or more times. Its antigen specificity is not known. No base quality information exists; no much larger clone differs at one position. Hyperthyroidism was defined as stable when no progression to ophthalmopathy occurred within 18 months of follow-up. The hyperthyroidism patients were 18 to 65 years old and newly diagnosed, with a disease duration of less than 2 months. Patients were excluded if they had other autoimmune diseases, uncontrolled infections, pregnancy or lactation. Diagnosis was based on clinical symptoms, serum thyroxine, TRAb, thyroid ultrasound and orbital computed tomography. Ficoll-Paque density gradient centrifugation was used to isolate PBMCs from around 10 ml of fresh peripheral blood. Total RNA was extracted with Trizol reagent and quality-checked on an Agilent 2100 Bioanalyzer. The CDR3, from cysteine to phenylalanine, totals 16 residues. Of all the DNA, just the CDR3 is kept, 48 bases in frame from base 1. Trimming takes 6 bases from V and 7 bases from J, and the germline ends sit 24 bases apart.

Material: peripheral blood. The rearrangement joined TRBV12-3 or TRBV12-4 to TRBJ1-2, with TRBD1 tentatively as D gene (5 bases match). The clonotype comes from a woman between 18 and 29 years old with stable Graves' hyperthyroidism. Some clones in this sample may be carry-over from other donors' samples. Donor details come from another sample of the same person, matched by shared clones. This receptor has the CDR3 CASSPPRRGRGTGYTF. The DNA sequence is given as TGTGCCAGCAGCCCCCCCAGGCGGGGTCGTGGGACTGGCTACACCTTC.